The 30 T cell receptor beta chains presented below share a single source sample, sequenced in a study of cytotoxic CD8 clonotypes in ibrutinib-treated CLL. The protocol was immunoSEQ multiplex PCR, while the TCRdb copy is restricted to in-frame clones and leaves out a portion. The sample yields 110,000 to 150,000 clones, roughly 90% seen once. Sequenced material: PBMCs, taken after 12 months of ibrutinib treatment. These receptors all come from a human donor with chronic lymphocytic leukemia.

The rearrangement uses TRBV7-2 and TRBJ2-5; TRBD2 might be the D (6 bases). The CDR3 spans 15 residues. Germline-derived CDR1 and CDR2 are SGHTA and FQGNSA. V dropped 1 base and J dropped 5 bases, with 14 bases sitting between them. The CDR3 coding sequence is TGTGCCAGCAGCTTAGTAGCGGAGACCGGGGAGACCCAGTACTTC. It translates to CASSLVAETGETQYF.

CDR3: CASSSLGGEAFF. The CDR3 nucleotides read TGTGCCAGCAGCTCTCTCGGGGGAGAAGCTTTCTTT. This chain joins TRBV7-9 and TRBJ1-1; the D gene is possibly TRBD1 (5 bases). Trimming left V 4 bases short and J 8 bases short, with 11 bases between. CDR3 length equals 12 residues. CDR1 is SEHNR and CDR2 is FQNEAQ in the germline V gene (reference sequence).

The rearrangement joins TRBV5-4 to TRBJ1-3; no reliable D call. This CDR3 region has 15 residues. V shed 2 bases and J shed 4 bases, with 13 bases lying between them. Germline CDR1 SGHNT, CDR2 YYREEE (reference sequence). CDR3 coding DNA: TGTGCCAGCAGCTTAAGCGCAGGAATAGGAAACACCATATATTTT. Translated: CASSLSAGIGNTIYF.

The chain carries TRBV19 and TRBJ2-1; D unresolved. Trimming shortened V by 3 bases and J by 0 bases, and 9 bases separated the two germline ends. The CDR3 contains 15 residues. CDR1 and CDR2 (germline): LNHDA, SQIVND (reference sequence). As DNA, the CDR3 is TGTGCCAGTAGTATCGTGGTCGTCTCCTACAATGAGCAGTTCTTC. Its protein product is CASSIVVVSYNEQFF.

The CDR3 DNA follows: TGTGCCAGCAGCTTTGACCGGGCCAACGTCCTGACTTTC. Amino acid sequence: CASSFDRANVLTF. The V gene is TRBV7-3, the J gene TRBJ2-6; no definite D call. Trimming took off 3 bases at V and 5 bases at J, with 5 bases between the two ends. This CDR3 comprises 13 residues. Germline V gives CDR1 SGHTA, CDR2 FQGTGA. Looking up the rest from reference TRBV7-3 and TRBJ2-6 gives the full variable domain: GAGVSQTPSNKVTEKGKYVELRCDPISGHTALYWYRQSLGQGPEFLIYFQGTGAADDSGLPNDRFFAVRPEGSVSTLKIQRTERGDSAVYLCASSFDRANVLTFGAGSRLTVL.

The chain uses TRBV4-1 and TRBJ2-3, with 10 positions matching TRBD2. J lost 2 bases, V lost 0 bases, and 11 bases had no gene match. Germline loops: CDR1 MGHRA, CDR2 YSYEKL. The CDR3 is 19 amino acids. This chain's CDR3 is CASSQEPASGSYVTDTQYF. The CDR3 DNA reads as TGCGCCAGCAGCCAAGAACCGGCTAGCGGGAGTTATGTCACAGATACGCAGTATTTT.

CDR3 sequence reads: CASSLEARSYEQYF. CDR3 DNA sequence: TGTGCCAGCAGCTTGGAAGCGCGGTCCTACGAGCAGTACTTC. The J gene is TRBJ2-7, the V gene TRBV13; D uncertain. V was clipped by 3 bases and J by 1 base, with 10 bases between them. Germline CDR1 PRHDT, CDR2 FYEKMQ (reference sequence). This CDR3 region has 14 residues.

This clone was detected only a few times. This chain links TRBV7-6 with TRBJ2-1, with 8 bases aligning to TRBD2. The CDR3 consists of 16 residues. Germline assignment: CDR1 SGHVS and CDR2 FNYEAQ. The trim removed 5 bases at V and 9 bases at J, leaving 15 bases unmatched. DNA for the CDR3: TGTGCCAGCAGCCCTCGAGCGGGAGCGGGAGAAGGTGAGCAGTTCTTC. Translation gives CASSPRAGAGEGEQFF.

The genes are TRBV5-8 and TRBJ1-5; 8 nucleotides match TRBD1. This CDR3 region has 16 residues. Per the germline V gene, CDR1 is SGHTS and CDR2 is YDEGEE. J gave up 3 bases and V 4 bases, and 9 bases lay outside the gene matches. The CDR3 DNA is TGTGCCAGCAGCCAAAGACAGGGGTGGGACAATCAGCCCCAGCATTTT. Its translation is CASSQRQGWDNQPQHF.

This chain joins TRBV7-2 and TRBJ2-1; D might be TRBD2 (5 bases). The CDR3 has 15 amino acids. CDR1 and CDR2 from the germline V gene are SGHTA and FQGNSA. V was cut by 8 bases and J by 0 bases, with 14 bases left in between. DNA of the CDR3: TGTGCCAGCCGCTCAGATGCGGGCTCCTACAATGAGCAGTTCTTC. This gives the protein CASRSDAGSYNEQFF.

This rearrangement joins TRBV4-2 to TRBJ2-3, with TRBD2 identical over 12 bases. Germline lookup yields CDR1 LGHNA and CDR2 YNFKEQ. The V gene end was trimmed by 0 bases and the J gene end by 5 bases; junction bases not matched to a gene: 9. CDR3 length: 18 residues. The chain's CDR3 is CASSQDGRLAGVVDTQYF. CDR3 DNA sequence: TGTGCCAGCAGCCAAGATGGGAGACTAGCGGGAGTTGTAGATACGCAGTATTTT.

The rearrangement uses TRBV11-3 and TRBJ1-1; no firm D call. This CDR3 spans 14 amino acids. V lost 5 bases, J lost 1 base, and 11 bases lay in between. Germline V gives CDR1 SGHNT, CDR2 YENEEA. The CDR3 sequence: CASSPSSGNTEAFF. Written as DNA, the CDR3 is TGTGCCAGCAGCCCGAGCTCGGGGAACACTGAAGCTTTCTTT.

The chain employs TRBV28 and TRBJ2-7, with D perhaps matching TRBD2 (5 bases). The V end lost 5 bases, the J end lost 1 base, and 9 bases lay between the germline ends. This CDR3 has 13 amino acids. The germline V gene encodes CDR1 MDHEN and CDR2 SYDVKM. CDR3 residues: CASSAGNSYEQYF. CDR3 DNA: TGTGCCAGCAGTGCCGGGAATTCCTACGAGCAGTACTTC.

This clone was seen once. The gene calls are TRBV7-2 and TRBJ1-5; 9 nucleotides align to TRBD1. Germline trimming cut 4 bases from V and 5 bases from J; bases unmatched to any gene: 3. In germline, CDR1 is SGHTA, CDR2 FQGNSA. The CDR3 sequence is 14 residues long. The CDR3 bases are TGTGCCAGCAGCTATAACAGGGGGCATCAGCCCCAGCATTTT. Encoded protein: CASSYNRGHQPQHF.

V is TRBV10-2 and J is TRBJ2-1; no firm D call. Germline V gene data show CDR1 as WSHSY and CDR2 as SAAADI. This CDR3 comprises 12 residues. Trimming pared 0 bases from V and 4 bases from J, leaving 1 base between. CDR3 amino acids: CASSESYNEQFF. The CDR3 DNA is TGCGCCAGCAGTGAGTCATACAATGAGCAGTTCTTC.

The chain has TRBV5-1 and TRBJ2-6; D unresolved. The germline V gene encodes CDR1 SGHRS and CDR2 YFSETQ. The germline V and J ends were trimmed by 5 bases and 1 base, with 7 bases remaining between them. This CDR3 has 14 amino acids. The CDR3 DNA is TGCGCCAGCAGAAGCGATTCTGGGGCCAACGTCCTGACTTTC. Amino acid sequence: CASRSDSGANVLTF.

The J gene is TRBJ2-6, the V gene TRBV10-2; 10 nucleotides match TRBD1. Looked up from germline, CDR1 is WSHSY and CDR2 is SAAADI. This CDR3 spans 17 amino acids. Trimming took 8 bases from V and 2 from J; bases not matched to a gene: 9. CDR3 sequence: CASGAGTGVPGANVLTF. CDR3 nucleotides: TGCGCCAGCGGAGCCGGGACAGGGGTCCCTGGGGCCAACGTCCTGACTTTC.

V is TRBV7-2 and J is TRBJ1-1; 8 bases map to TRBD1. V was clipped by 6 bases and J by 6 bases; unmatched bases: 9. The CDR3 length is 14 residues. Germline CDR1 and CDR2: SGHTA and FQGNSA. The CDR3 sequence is CASSPRTGRSEAFF. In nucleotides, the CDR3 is TGTGCCAGCAGTCCGAGGACAGGGCGTTCTGAAGCTTTCTTT. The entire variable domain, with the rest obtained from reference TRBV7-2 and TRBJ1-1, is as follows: GAGVSQSPSNKVTEKGKDVELRCDPISGHTALYWYRQSLGQGLEFLIYFQGNSAPDKSGLPSDRFSAERTGGSVSTLTIQRTQQEDSAVYLCASSPRTGRSEAFFGQGTRLTVV.

The CDR3 DNA follows: TGTGCCAGCAGTTTACTATCCTCCTACGAGCAGTACTTC. Amino acids: CASSLLSSYEQYF. The rearrangement links TRBV27 to TRBJ2-7; D gene unclear. The V end lost 2 bases, the J end lost 0 bases, and 5 bases lay between the germline ends. This CDR3 region has 13 residues. Germline V gives CDR1 MNHEY, CDR2 SMNVEV (reference sequence).

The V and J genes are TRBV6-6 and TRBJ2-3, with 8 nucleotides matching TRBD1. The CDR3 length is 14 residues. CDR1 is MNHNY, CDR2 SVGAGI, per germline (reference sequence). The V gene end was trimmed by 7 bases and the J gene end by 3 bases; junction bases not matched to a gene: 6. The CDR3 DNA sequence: TGTGCCAGCACCGACAGGGGTGTAACAGATACGCAGTATTTT. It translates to CASTDRGVTDTQYF.

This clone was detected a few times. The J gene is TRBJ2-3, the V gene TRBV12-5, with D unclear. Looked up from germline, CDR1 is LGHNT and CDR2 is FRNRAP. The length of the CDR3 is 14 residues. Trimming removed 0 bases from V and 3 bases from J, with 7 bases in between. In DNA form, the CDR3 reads TGTGCTAGTGGTTTGGTACGTAGGACAGATACGCAGTATTTT. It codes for CASGLVRRTDTQYF.

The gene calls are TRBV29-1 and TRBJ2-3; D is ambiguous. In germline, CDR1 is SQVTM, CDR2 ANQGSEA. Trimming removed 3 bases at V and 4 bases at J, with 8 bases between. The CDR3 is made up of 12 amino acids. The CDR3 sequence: CSVEGSADTQYF. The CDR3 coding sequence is TGCAGCGTTGAGGGGTCGGCAGATACGCAGTATTTT.

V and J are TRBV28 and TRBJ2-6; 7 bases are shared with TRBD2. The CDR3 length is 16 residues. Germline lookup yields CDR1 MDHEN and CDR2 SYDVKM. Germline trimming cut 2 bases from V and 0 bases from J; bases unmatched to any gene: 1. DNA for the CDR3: TGTGCCAGCAGTTTAGGCGGGGGCTCTGGGGCCAACGTCCTGACTTTC. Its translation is CASSLGGGSGANVLTF.

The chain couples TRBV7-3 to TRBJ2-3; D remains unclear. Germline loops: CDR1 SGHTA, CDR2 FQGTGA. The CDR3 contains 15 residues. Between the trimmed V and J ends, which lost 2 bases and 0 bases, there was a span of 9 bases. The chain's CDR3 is CASSLGPLSTDTQYF. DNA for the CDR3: TGTGCCAGCAGCTTAGGGCCACTTAGCACAGATACGCAGTATTTT.

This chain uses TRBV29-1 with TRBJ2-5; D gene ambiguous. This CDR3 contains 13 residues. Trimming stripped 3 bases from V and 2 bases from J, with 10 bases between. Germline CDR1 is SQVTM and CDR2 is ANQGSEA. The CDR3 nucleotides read TGCAGCGTTGACGAGCCGGTACAAGAGACCCAGTACTTC. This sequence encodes CSVDEPVQETQYF.

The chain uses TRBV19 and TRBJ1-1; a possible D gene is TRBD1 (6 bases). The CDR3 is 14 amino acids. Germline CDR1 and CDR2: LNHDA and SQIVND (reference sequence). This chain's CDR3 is CFIRGPGESTEAFF. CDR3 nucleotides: TGTTTTATCAGGGGCCCAGGGGAGAGCACTGAAGCTTTCTTT.

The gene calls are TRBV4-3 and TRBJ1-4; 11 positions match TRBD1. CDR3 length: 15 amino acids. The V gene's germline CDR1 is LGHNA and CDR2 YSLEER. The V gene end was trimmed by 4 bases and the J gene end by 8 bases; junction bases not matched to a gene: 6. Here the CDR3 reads CASSRGQGVEEKLFF. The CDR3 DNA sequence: TGCGCCAGCAGCCGGGGACAGGGGGTTGAGGAAAAACTGTTTTTT.

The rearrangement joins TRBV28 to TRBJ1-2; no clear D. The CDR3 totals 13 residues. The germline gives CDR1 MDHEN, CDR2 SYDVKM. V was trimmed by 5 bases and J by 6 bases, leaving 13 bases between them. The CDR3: CASSEGFIHGYTF. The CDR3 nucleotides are TGTGCCAGCAGTGAGGGTTTTATCCATGGCTACACCTTC.

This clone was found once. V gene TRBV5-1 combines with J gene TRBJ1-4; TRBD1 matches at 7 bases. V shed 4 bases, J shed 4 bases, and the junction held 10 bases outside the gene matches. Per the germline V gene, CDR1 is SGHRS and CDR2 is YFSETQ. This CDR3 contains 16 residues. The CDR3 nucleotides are TGCGCCAGCAGCCCGAGAGAGACAGGGAATAATGAAAAACTGTTTTTT. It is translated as CASSPRETGNNEKLFF.

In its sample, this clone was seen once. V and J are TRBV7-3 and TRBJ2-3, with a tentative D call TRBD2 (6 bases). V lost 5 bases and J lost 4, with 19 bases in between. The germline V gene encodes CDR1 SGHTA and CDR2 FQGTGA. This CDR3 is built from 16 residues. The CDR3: CASSPHGASGPDTQYF. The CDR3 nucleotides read TGTGCCAGCAGCCCCCATGGGGCCAGCGGGCCAGATACGCAGTATTTT.